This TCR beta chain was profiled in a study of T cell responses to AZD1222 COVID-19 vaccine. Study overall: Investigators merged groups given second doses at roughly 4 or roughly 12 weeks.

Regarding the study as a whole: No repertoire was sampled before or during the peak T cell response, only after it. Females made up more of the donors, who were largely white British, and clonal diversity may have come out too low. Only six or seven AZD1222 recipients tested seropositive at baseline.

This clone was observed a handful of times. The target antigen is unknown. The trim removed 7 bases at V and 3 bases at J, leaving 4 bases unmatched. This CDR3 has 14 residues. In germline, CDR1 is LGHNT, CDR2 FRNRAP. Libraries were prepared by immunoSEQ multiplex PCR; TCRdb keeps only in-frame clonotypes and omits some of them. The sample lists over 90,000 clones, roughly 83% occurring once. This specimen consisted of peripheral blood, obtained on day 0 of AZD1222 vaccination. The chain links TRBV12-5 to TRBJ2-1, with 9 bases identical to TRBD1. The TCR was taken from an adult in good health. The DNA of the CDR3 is TGTGCTAGTGTTCCGGGACAGGGCTACAATGAGCAGTTCTTC. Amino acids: CASVPGQGYNEQFF.